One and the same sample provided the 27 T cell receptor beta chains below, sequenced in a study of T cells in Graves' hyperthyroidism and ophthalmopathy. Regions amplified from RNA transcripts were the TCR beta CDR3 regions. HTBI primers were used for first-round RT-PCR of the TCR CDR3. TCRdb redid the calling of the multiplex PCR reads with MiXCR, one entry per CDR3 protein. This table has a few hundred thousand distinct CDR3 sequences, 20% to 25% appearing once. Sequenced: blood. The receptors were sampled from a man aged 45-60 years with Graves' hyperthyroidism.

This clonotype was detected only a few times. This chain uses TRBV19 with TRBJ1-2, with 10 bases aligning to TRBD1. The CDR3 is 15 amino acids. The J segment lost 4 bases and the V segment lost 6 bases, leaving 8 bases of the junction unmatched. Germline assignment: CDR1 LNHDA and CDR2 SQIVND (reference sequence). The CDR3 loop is CASSLRDRGGYGYTF. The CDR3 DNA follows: TGTGCCAGTAGCCTCCGGGACAGGGGTGGCTATGGCTACACCTTC.

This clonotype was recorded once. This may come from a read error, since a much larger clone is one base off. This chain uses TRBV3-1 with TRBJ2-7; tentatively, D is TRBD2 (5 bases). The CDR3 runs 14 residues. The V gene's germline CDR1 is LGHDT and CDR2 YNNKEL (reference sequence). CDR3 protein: CGSSQPGYRYEQYF. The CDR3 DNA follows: TGTGGCAGCAGCCAACCGGGATACCGATACGAGCAGTACTTC.

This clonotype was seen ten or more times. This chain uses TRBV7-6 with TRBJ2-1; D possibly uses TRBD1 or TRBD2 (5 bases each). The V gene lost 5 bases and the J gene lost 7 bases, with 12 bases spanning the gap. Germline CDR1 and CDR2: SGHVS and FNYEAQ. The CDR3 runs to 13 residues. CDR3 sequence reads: CASSPGTKNEQFF. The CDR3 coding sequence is TGTGCCAGCAGCCCAGGGACCAAAAATGAGCAGTTCTTC.

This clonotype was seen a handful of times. The CDR3 region is CASSLSDSTYEQYF. In nucleotides, the CDR3 is TGCGCCAGCAGCTTGTCGGACAGTACCTACGAGCAGTACTTC. The chain employs TRBV5-1 and TRBJ2-7, with a weak D call TRBD1 (6 bases). This CDR3 has 14 residues. Trimming removed 1 base from V and 2 bases from J, with 10 bases in between. Germline V gene lookup returns CDR1 SGHRS and CDR2 YFSETQ.

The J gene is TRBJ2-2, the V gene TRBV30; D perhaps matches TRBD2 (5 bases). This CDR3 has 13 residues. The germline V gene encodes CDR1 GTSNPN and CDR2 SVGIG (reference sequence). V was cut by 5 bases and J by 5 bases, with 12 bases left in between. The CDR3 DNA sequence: TGTGCCTGGTCCCTCGGGAAGACCGGGGAGCTGTTTTTT. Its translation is CAWSLGKTGELFF.

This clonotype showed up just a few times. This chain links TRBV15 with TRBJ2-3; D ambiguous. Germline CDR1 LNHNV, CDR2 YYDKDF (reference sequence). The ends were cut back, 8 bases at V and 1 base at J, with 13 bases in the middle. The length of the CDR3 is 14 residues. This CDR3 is CATLDGRGTDTQYF. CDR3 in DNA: TGTGCCACCCTTGACGGAAGAGGCACAGATACGCAGTATTTT.

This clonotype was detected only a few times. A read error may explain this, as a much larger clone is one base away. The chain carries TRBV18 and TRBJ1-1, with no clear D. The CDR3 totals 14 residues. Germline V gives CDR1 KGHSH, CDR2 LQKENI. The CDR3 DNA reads TGTGCCAGCTCACCACTTCAGAAGAACACTGTAGCTTTCTTT. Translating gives CASSPLQKNTVAFF. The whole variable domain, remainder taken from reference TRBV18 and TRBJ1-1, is NAGVMQNPRHLVRRRGQEARLRCSPMKGHSHVYWYRQLPEEGLKFMVYLQKENIIDESGMPKERFSAEFPKEGPSILRIQQVVRGDSAAYFCASSPLQKNTVAFFGQGTRLTVV.

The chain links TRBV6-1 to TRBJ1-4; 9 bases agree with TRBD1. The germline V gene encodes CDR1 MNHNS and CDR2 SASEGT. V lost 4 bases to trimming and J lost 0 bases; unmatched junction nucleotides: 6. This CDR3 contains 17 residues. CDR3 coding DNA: TGTGCCAGCAGTGGCCCGACAGGGGGGGCAACTAATGAAAAACTGTTTTTT. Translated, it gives CASSGPTGGATNEKLFF.

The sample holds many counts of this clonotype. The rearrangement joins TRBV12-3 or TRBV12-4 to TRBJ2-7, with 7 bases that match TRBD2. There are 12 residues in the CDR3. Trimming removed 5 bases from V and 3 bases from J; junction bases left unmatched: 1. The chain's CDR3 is CASSASGYEQYF. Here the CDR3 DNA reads TGTGCCAGCAGTGCTAGCGGCTACGAGCAGTACTTC.

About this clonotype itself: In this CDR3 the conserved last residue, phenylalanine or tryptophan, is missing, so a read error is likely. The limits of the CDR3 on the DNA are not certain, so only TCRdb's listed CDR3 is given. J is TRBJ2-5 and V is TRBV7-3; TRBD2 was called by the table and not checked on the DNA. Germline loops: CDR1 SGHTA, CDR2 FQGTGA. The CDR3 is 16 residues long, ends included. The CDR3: CASSLTTSGYQETQCS.

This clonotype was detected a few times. CDR3 region: CASSFTSGAPEQFF. The CDR3 nucleotides are TGCGCCAGCAGCTTTACTAGCGGGGCCCCCGAGCAGTTCTTC. The V call is TRBV5-1, the J call TRBJ2-1; 10 nucleotides match TRBD2. J gave up 10 bases and V 2 bases, and 6 bases lay outside the gene matches. The CDR3 runs to 14 residues. Germline lookup yields CDR1 SGHRS and CDR2 YFSETQ.

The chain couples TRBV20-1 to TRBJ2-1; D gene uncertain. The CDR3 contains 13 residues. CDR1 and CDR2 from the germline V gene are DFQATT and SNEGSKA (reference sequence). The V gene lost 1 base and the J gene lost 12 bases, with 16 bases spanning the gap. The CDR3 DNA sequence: TGCAGTGCTAGAGGGGAAAGTCTGGGGTCGCAGTTCTTC. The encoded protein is CSARGESLGSQFF.

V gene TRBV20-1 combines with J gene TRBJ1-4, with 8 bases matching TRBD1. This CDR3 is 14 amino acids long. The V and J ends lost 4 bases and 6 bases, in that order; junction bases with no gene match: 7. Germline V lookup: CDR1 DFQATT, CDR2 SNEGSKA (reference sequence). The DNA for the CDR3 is TGCAGTGCTATCCCGGACAGGGTGTATGAAAAACTGTTTTTT. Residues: CSAIPDRVYEKLFF.

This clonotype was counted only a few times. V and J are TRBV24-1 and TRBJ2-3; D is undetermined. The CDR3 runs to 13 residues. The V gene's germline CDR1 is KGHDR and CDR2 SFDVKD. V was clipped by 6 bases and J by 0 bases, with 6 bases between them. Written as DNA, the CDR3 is TGTGCCACCAGTCACGGGAGCACAGATACGCAGTATTTT. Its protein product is CATSHGSTDTQYF.

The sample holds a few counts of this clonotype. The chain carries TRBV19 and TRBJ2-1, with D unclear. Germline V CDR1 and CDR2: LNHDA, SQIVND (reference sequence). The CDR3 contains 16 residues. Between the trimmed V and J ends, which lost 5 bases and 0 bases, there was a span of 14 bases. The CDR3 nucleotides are TGTGCCAGTAGTGCTCCTTCGGTAGGCTCCTACAATGAGCAGTTCTTC. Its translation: CASSAPSVGSYNEQFF.

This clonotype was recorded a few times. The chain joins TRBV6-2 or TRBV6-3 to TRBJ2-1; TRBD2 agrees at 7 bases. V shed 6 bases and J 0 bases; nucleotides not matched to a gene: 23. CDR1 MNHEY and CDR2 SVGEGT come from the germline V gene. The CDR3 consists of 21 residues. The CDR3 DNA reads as TGTGCCAGCAGCCGCCTAACTGGCGGGAGCCCTACAAGGAGCTCCTACAATGAGCAGTTCTTC. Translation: CASSRLTGGSPTRSSYNEQFF.

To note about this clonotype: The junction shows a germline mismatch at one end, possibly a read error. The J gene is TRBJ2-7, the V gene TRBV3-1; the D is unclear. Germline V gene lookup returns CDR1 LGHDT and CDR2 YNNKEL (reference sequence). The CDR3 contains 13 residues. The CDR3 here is CASSLGSPSEQHF. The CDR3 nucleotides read TGTGCCAGCAGCCTGGGGTCCCCATCCGAGCAGCACTTC.

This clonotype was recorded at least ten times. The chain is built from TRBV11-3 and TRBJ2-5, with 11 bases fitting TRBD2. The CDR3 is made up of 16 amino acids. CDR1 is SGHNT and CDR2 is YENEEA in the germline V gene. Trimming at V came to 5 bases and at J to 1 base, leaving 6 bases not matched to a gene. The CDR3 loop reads CASSPGTSGPQETQYF. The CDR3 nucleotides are TGTGCCAGCAGCCCAGGGACTAGCGGACCCCAAGAGACCCAGTACTTC. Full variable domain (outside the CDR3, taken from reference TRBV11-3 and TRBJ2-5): EAGVVQSPRYKIIEKKQPVAFWCNPISGHNTLYWYLQNLGQGPELLIRYENEEAVDDSQLPKDRFSAERLKGVDSTLKIQPAELGDSAVYLCASSPGTSGPQETQYFGPGTRLLVL.

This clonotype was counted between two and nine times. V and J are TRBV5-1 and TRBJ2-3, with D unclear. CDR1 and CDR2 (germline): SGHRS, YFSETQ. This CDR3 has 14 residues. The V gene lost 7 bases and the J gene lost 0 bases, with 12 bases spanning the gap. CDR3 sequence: CASGERGSTDTQYF. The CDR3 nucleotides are TGCGCCAGCGGGGAACGCGGTAGCACAGATACGCAGTATTTT.

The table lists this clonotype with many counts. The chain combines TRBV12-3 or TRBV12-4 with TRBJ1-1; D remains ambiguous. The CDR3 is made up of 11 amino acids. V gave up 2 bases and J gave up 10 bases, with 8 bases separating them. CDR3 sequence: CASSLRRVAFF. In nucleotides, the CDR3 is TGTGCCAGCAGTTTAAGGAGAGTAGCTTTCTTT.

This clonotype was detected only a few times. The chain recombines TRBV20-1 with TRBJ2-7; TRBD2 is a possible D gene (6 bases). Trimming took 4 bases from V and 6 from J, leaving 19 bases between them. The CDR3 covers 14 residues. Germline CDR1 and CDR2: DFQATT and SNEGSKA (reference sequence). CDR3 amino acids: CSANPLARNGEQYF. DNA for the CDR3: TGCAGTGCTAACCCCCTAGCGAGGAATGGCGAGCAGTACTTC.

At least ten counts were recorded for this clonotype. CDR3 residues: CASSWDRGRFDTQYF. In nucleotides, the CDR3 is TGTGCCAGCAGTTGGGACAGGGGGCGGTTTGATACGCAGTATTTT. The chain combines TRBV2 with TRBJ2-3; 12 nucleotides align to TRBD1. Per germline, CDR1 SNHLY and CDR2 FYNNEI. The CDR3 consists of 15 residues. J gave up 6 bases and V 5 bases, and 6 bases lay outside the gene matches.

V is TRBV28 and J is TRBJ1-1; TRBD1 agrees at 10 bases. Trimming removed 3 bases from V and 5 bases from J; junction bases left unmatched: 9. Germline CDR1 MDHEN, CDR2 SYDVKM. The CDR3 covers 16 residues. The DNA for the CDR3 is TGTGCCAGCAGTTTCCCGGGACAGGGGTATTTAACTGAAGCTTTCTTT. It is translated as CASSFPGQGYLTEAFF. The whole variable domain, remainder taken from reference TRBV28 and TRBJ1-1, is DVKVTQSSRYLVKRTGEKVFLECVQDMDHENMFWYRQDPGLGLRLIYFSYDVKMKEKGDIPEGYSVSREKKERFSLILESASTNQTSMYLCASSFPGQGYLTEAFFGQGTRLTVV.

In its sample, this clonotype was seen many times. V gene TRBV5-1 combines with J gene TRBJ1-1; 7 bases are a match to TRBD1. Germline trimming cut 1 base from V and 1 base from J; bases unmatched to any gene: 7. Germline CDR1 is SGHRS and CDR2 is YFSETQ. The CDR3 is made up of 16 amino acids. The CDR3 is CASSLSTGRRNTEAFF. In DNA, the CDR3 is TGCGCCAGCAGCTTGTCGACAGGGAGGAGGAACACTGAAGCTTTCTTT.

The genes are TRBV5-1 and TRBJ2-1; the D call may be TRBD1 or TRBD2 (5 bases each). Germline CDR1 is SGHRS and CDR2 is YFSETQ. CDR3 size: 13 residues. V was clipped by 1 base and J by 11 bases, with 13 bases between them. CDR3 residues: CASSLYSREKQFF. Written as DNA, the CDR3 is TGCGCCAGCAGCTTGTATTCCAGGGAGAAGCAGTTCTTC.

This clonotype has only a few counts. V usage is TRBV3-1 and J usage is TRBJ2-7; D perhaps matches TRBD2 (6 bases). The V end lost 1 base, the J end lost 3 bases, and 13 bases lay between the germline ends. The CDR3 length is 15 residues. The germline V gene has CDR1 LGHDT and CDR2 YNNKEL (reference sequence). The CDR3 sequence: CASSQAPSVDYEQYF. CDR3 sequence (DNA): TGTGCCAGCAGCCAAGCGCCTAGCGTCGACTACGAGCAGTACTTC.

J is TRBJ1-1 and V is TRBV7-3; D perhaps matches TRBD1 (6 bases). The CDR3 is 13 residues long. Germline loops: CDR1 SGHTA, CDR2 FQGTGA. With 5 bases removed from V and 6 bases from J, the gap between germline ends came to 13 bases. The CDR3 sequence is CASSPSEGAEAFF. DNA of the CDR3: TGTGCCAGCAGCCCTAGTGAGGGGGCTGAAGCTTTCTTT.